Listed below are T cell receptor beta chains from one sample, sequenced in a study of cytomegalovirus exposure and HLA in healthy donors. Libraries were prepared by immunoSEQ multiplex PCR; TCRdb keeps only in-frame clonotypes and omits some of them. The profile shows approximately 150,000 clones, approximately 80% of them singletons. The sequenced material came from PBMCs. Source of these receptors: a woman aged 18-30 years in good health and CMV-seropositive. The CDR3 runs from the conserved cysteine through the conserved F or W. The D gene is left open where the match is weak. Some rows mark clone size as missing; the rest say once, few, many or name a class of expanded clone.

DNA	CDR3	J	D	V	size
TGTGCCAGCAGCTTAGCGGACAGCCAGATCTATGGCTACACCTTC	CASSLADSQIYGYTF	TRBJ1-2	NA	TRBV11-2	NA
TGTGCCAGCAGTGCCACAACTAATGAAAAACTGTTTTTT	CASSATTNEKLFF	TRBJ1-4	NA	TRBV6-1	NA
TGTGCCAGCAGTTACTCCGCCGGGGAGCTGTTTTTT	CASSYSAGELFF	TRBJ2-2	NA	TRBV6-5	NA
TGTGCCACCAGCAGAGATCTGGGCCGGAACACCGGGGAGCTGTTTTTT	CATSRDLGRNTGELFF	TRBJ2-2	NA	TRBV15	NA
TGTGCCAGCACCCTTTTGCGGGGGGGGCAGGGTACGCAGTATTTT	CASTLLRGGQGTQYF	TRBJ2-3	TRBD2	TRBV6-1	NA
TGCGCCAGCAGCCAAGAAGGGGGAGGGACTGAAGCTTTCTTT	CASSQEGGGTEAFF	TRBJ1-1	NA	TRBV4-3	NA
TGTGCCAGCAGCCTCAGCGGGGGGGCCGTGGATACGCAGTATTTT	CASSLSGGAVDTQYF	TRBJ2-3	TRBD2	TRBV5-6	NA
TGTGCCAGCAGCTTACCCGGAGCTTACCTTAACTACGAGCAGTACTTC	CASSLPGAYLNYEQYF	TRBJ2-7	NA	TRBV7-8	NA
TGCGCCAGTAGACAGGGGCGCTATCAGCCCCAGCATTTT	CASRQGRYQPQHF	TRBJ1-5	TRBD1	TRBV10-2	NA
TGTGCCAGCAGTTCCACAGGGGAAGGGGGCTACACCTTC	CASSSTGEGGYTF	TRBJ1-2	TRBD1	TRBV28	NA
TGCAGCGTTGTAGGACTTCTGGTGGAGACCCAGTACTTC	CSVVGLLVETQYF	TRBJ2-5	NA	TRBV29-1	NA
TGTGCCAGCAGTGAAGGTCTAGGGCAGGGAGGCTATGGCTACACCTTC	CASSEGLGQGGYGYTF	TRBJ1-2	NA	TRBV6-1	NA
TGTGCCAGCTTGTATAGGGACACCTATGGCTACACCTTC	CASLYRDTYGYTF	TRBJ1-2	NA	TRBV6-5	NA
TGTGCCAGCAGTTCTCTAAGGGACAATACAAATAACTTT	CASSSLRDNTNNF	TRBJ1-6	NA	TRBV6-6	few
TGTGCCAGCAGCCTTACGGGACAGGGATTGAATGAGCAGTTCTTC	CASSLTGQGLNEQFF	TRBJ2-1	TRBD1	TRBV7-3	NA
TGTGCCAGTAGTATAGGAAGGGCCTTGACAGGGAAGAGTTCACCCCTCCACTTT	CASSIGRALTGKSSPLHF	TRBJ1-6	TRBD1	TRBV19	NA
TGTGCCAGCAGCAGAACGGACAGGCGTAATAATTCACCCCTCCACTTT	CASSRTDRRNNSPLHF	TRBJ1-6	NA	TRBV21-1	NA
TGTGCCAGCAGCATTGACAGGGGGCCTGGAAACACCATATATTTT	CASSIDRGPGNTIYF	TRBJ1-3	TRBD1	TRBV5-4	once
TGTGCCAGCAGCTTAGGAGTGCGGGCAGATACGCAGTATTTT	CASSLGVRADTQYF	TRBJ2-3	NA	TRBV7-2	NA
TGTGCCAGCAGTGCGGACAATAACTATGGCTACACCTTC	CASSADNNYGYTF	TRBJ1-2	NA	TRBV6-6	NA
TGCGCCAGCAGCTTGGACGTCGGCTCTGGGGCCAACGTCCTGACTTTC	CASSLDVGSGANVLTF	TRBJ2-6	NA	TRBV5-1	NA
TGCGCCAGCAGCCAAGATCCGTTAGCCGGGGAGCTGTTTTTT	CASSQDPLAGELFF	TRBJ2-2	NA	TRBV4-1	many
TGTGCCAGCAGCCAAGGGGGCGCCGGAACTGAAGCTTTCTTT	CASSQGGAGTEAFF	TRBJ1-1	TRBD1	TRBV7-3	NA
TGTGCCAGCAGCTTATCTCTCGGGGTTGCCGGGGAGCTGTTTTTT	CASSLSLGVAGELFF	TRBJ2-2	NA	TRBV7-2	NA
TGTGCCTGGAGTGTACTGCGGCAGGGTATCACCGGGGAGCTGTTTTTT	CAWSVLRQGITGELFF	TRBJ2-2	NA	TRBV30	once
TGCGCCAGCAGCCTGGTACAGGGATCCTACGAGCAGTACTTC	CASSLVQGSYEQYF	TRBJ2-7	NA	TRBV5-1	NA
TGTGCCAGCAGCTTGCAGGCTACAAACATTCAGTACTTC	CASSLQATNIQYF	TRBJ2-4	NA	TRBV5-8	NA
TGTGCCAGCAGCTTGTATGACAGGGCGAACACCGGGGAGCTGTTTTTT	CASSLYDRANTGELFF	TRBJ2-2	TRBD1	TRBV5-6	NA
TGTGCCAGCAGCTTGGGGGGCGGGGGGGCCTACAATGAGCAGTTCTTC	CASSLGGGGAYNEQFF	TRBJ2-1	TRBD2	TRBV5-4	NA
TGTGCCAGCAGCTTCGGGACAGGGAATGGGGCCAACGTCCTGACTTTC	CASSFGTGNGANVLTF	TRBJ2-6	TRBD1	TRBV11-2	once
TGTGCCAGCAGCTTAGGGACTAGCGGGGTCCTCTCCGGGGAGCTGTTTTTT	CASSLGTSGVLSGELFF	TRBJ2-2	TRBD2	TRBV7-8	NA
TGTGCCAGCAGTTACGGGTCGGGGGGCCCCACAGATACGCAGTATTTT	CASSYGSGGPTDTQYF	TRBJ2-3	NA	TRBV6-5	NA
TGTGCCAGCAGCTCAACAGGGGGCCAAATGAACACTGAAGCTTTCTTT	CASSSTGGQMNTEAFF	TRBJ1-1	TRBD1	TRBV7-9	NA
TGTGCCAGTAGTCGGGACAGGGTTTACGGCTACACCTTC	CASSRDRVYGYTF	TRBJ1-2	TRBD1	TRBV19	NA